What follows is one T cell receptor (beta chain) and its context. The antigen remains unidentified. This sample stems from a study of blood T cells in healthy people across ages. The germline gives CDR1 SGHRS, CDR2 YFSETQ. The CDR3 covers 14 residues. Trimming took 7 bases from V and 1 from J, leaving 12 bases between them. A sample-barcoded 5' primer and a J-beta primer mix were used in a second PCR of roughly 6 to 11 cycles. In TCRdb, the 5' RACE reads were re-called with MiXCR into one record per CDR3 protein. The sample holds about 2 million distinct CDR3 sequences, less than 50% seen once. Findings and caveats of the study: There was a strong correlation between TCR beta diversity and naive T cell percentage.

This chain connects TRBV5-1 to TRBJ2-1; D gene uncertain. The clonotype originates from a woman aged 40 to 49 in good health. The sequenced sample was blood. The CDR3, as DNA: TGCGCCAGCGCTGAGGCACAGTCCTACAATGAGCAGTTCTTC. Residues: CASAEAQSYNEQFF.